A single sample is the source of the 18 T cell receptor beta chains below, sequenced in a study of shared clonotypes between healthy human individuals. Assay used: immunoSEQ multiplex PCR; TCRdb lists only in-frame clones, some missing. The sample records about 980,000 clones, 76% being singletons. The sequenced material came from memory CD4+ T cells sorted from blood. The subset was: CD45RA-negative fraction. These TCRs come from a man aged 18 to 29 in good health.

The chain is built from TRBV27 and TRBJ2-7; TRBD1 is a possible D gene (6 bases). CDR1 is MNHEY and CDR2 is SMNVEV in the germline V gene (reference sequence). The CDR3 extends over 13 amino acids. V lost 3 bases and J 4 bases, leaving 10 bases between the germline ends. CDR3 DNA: TGTGCCAGCAGTTTTCTACAGGGTTACGAGCAGTACTTC. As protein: CASSFLQGYEQYF.

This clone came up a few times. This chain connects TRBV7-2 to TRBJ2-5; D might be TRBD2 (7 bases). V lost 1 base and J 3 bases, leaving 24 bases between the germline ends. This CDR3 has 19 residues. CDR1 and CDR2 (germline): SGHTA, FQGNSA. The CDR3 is CASSLGRQGKGGGEETQYF. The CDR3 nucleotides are TGTGCCAGCAGCTTAGGGAGGCAGGGAAAAGGAGGGGGGGAAGAGACCCAGTACTTC.

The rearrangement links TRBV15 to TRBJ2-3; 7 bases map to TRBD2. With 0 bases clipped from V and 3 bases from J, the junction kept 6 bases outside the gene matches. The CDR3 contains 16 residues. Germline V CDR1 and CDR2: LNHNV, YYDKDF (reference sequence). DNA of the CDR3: TGTGCCACCAGCAGAGAGCGCGGGGGAGTGACAGATACGCAGTATTTT. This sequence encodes CATSRERGGVTDTQYF.

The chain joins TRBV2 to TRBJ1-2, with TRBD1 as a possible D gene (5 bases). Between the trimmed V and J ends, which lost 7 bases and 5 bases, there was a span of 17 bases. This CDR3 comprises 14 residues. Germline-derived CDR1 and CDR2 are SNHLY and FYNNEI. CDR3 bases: TGTGCCAGCAATGGCGGTTTGCAGGGTTATGGCTACACCTTC. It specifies CASNGGLQGYGYTF.

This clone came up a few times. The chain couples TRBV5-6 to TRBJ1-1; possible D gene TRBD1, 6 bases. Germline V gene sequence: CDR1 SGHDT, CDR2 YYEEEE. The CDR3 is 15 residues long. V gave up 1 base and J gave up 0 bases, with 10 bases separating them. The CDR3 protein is CASSLMGAVNTEAFF. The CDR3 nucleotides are TGTGCCAGCAGCTTGATGGGGGCGGTGAACACTGAAGCTTTCTTT.

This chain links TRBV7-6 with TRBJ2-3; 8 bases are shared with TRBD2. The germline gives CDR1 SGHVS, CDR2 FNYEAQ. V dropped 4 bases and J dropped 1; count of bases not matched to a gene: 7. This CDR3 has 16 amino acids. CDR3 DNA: TGTGCCAGCAGCTCAATTAGCGGGACGCGCACAGATACGCAGTATTTT. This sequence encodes CASSSISGTRTDTQYF.

CDR3 in amino acids: CASSTSPGERETQYF. CDR3 in DNA: TGCGCCAGCAGCACAAGCCCAGGGGAACGGGAGACCCAGTACTTC. The chain is built from TRBV5-1 and TRBJ2-5, with D possibly TRBD1 on 6 matching bases. This CDR3 contains 15 residues. V lost 4 bases to trimming and J lost 5 bases, with 18 bases between them. CDR1 is SGHRS, CDR2 YFSETQ, per germline. The whole variable domain, remainder taken from reference TRBV5-1 and TRBJ2-5, is KAGVTQTPRYLIKTRGQQVTLSCSPISGHRSVSWYQQTPGQGLQFLFEYFSETQRNKGNFPGRFSGRQFSNSRSEMNVSTLELGDSALYLCASSTSPGERETQYFGPGTRLLVL.

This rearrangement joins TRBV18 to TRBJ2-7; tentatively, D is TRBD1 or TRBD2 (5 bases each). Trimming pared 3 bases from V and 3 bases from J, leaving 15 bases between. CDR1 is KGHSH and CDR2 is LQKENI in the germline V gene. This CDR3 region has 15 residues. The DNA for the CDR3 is TGTGCCAGCTCACCGGCCTCGACGGGGCTCTACGAGCAGTACTTC. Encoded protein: CASSPASTGLYEQYF.

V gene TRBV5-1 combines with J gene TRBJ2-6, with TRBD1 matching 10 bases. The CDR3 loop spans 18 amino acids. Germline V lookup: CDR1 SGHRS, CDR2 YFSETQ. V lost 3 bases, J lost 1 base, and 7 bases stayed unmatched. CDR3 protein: CASSSATGGGSGANVLTF. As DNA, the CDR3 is TGCGCCAGCAGCTCGGCGACAGGGGGCGGTTCTGGGGCCAACGTCCTGACTTTC. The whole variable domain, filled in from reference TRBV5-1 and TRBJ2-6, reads KAGVTQTPRYLIKTRGQQVTLSCSPISGHRSVSWYQQTPGQGLQFLFEYFSETQRNKGNFPGRFSGRQFSNSRSEMNVSTLELGDSALYLCASSSATGGGSGANVLTFGAGSRLTVL.

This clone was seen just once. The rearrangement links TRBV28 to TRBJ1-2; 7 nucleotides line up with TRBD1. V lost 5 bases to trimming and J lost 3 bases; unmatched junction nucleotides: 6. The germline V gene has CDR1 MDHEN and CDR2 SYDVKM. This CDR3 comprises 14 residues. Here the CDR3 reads CASSPRTGDYGYTF. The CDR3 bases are TGTGCCAGCAGTCCCCGGACAGGAGACTATGGCTACACCTTC.

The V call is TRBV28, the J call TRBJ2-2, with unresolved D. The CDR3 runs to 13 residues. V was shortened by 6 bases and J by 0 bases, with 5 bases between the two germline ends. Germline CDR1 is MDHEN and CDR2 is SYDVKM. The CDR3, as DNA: TGTGCCAGCAGACTTCCGAACACCGGGGAGCTGTTTTTT. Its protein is CASRLPNTGELFF.

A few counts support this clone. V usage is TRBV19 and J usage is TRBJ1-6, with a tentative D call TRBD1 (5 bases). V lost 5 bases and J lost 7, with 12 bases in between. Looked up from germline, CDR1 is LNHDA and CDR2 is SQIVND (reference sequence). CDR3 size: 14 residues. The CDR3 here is CASSFGKGNSPLHF. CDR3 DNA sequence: TGTGCCAGTAGTTTCGGAAAGGGGAATTCACCCCTCCACTTT.

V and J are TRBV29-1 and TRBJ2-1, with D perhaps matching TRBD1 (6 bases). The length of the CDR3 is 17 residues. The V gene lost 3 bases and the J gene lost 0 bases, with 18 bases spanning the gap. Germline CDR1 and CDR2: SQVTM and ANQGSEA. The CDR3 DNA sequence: TGCAGCGTTGAGAAGACGGGACACTTGAGCTCCTACAATGAGCAGTTCTTC. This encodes CSVEKTGHLSSYNEQFF.

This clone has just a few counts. The CDR3 protein is CASRTSAPGSYEQYF. In DNA, the CDR3 is TGTGCCAGCAGGACCTCAGCCCCCGGATCTTACGAGCAGTACTTC. The V and J genes are TRBV6-5 and TRBJ2-5; D remains unclear. Judging by the DNA end, TRBJ2-7 fits better; the J call may be wrong. CDR3 size: 15 residues. Germline V CDR1 and CDR2: MNHEY, SVGAGI.

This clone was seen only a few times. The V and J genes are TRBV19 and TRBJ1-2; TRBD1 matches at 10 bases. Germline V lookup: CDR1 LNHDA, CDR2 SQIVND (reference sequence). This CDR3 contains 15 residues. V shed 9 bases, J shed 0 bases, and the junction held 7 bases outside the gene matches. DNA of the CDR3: TGTGCCAGCCTGGACAGGGGGACGGCTAACTATGGCTACACCTTC. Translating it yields CASLDRGTANYGYTF.

The CDR3 sequence is CASSAAGGGTDTQYF. The CDR3 DNA follows: TGTGCCAGCAGTGCCGCTGGGGGCGGCACAGATACGCAGTATTTT. The chain employs TRBV9 and TRBJ2-3; D possibly corresponds to TRBD1 (6 bases). With 5 bases removed from V and 1 base from J, the gap between germline ends came to 14 bases. This CDR3 region has 15 residues. Germline CDR1 and CDR2: SGDLS and YYNGEE.

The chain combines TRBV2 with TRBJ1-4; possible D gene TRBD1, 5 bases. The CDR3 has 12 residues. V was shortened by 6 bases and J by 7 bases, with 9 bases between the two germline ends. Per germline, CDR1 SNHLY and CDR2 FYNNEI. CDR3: CASRMGGEKLFF. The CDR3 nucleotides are TGTGCCAGCAGGATGGGGGGTGAAAAACTGTTTTTT.

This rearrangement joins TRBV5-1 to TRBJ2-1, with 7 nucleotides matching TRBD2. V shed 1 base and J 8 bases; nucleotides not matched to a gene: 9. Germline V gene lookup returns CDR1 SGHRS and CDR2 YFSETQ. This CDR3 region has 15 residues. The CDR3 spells CASSLRGVAGDEQFF. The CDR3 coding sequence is TGCGCCAGCAGCTTGAGAGGCGTAGCGGGCGATGAGCAGTTCTTC.